This entry lists 26 T cell receptor beta chains sequenced from one sample in a study of regulatory T cells in long-lasting Graves disease (dated by TCRdb to the early 2020s). The intended sense of this specimen's time point label: newly diagnosed GD, antithyroid drugs for less than 3 months. For both TCR sequencing and RNA sequencing, RNA was extracted from PBMCs in TRIzol. Libraries were made using multiplex PCR. Sequenced on an Illumina HiSeq 4000. iRepertoire HTBI primers and Arm-PCR amplification of CDR3 regions were used to construct TCR beta libraries. The public sequencing data were trimmed at Q25 with fastp and processed into clonotypes with MiXCR by TCRdb, which kept only in-frame beta chains. Under each unique CDR3 protein, matching rows form one entry showing the most common genes and DNA. A total of 680,000 or so distinct CDR3 sequences appear in this sample, about 15% of them only once. 15% to 20% of the sample lies in the top ten.

The same data also went into a second study, on T cells in Graves' hyperthyroidism and ophthalmopathy.

The sample here was peripheral blood mononuclear cells (PBMCs), taken at new diagnosis, from a patient treated with antithyroid drugs. These receptors were collected from a woman in her twenties or thirties with Graves disease. Donor details come from another sample of the same person, matched by shared clones.

This clonotype came up a few times. This chain uses TRBV18 with TRBJ2-1, with TRBD1 identical over 7 bases. Per germline, CDR1 KGHSH and CDR2 LQKENI. Losses at the gene ends were 8 bases for V and 6 bases for J; bases not matched to a gene: 13. The length of the CDR3 is 15 residues. The CDR3 nucleotides are TGTGCCAGCCGACCCCGGGACAGTGATACCAATGAGCAGTTCTTC. Translated: CASRPRDSDTNEQFF.

The chain couples TRBV6-2 or TRBV6-3 to TRBJ2-7; D gene uncertain. Germline CDR1 MNHEY, CDR2 SVGEGT. Deletions cut 0 bases from V and 6 bases from J, with 12 bases between. This CDR3 has 14 amino acids. The CDR3 sequence: CASSYSSGMREQYF. Here the CDR3 DNA reads TGTGCCAGCAGTTACTCGAGTGGCATGCGCGAGCAGTACTTC.

This clonotype has a count of ten or more. CDR3 residues: CASSSGTSGTTYQETQYF. The CDR3 DNA reads as TGTGCCAGCAGTTCTGGGACTAGCGGGACGACATATCAAGAGACCCAGTACTTC. The chain joins TRBV28 to TRBJ2-5, with TRBD2 identical over 13 bases. This CDR3 contains 18 residues. Germline assignment: CDR1 MDHEN and CDR2 SYDVKM. The ends lost 4 bases at V and 2 bases at J; junction bases unmatched: 10. The variable domain in full, with the rest retrieved from reference TRBV28 and TRBJ2-5, is DVKVTQSSRYLVKRTGEKVFLECVQDMDHENMFWYRQDPGLGLRLIYFSYDVKMKEKGDIPEGYSVSREKKERFSLILESASTNQTSMYLCASSSGTSGTTYQETQYFGPGTRLLVL.

This clonotype has only a few counts. The chain uses TRBV12-3 or TRBV12-4 and TRBJ1-4; D is undetermined. This CDR3 spans 14 amino acids. Trimming stripped 4 bases from V and 0 bases from J, with 6 bases between. As DNA, the CDR3 is TGTGCCAGCAGTTCCGAAACAACTAATGAAAAACTGTTTTTT. This encodes CASSSETTNEKLFF.

This clonotype was detected many times. J is TRBJ2-5 and V is TRBV30; no definite D call. Trimming removed 1 base from V and 7 bases from J, with 16 bases in between. CDR1 GTSNPN and CDR2 SVGIG come from the germline V gene (reference sequence). The CDR3 is 14 residues long. CDR3 sequence: CAWSGRLVDGTQYF. The CDR3 DNA sequence: TGTGCCTGGAGTGGCCGTCTCGTGGACGGGACCCAGTACTTC.

The V and J genes are TRBV7-9 and TRBJ1-2; D is undetermined. V lost 1 base and J 4 bases, leaving 13 bases between the germline ends. The CDR3 totals 15 residues. The germline V gene has CDR1 SEHNR and CDR2 FQNEAQ (reference sequence). Here the CDR3 DNA reads TGTGCCAGCAGCTTAGAATTTGGGCACTCCTATGGCTACACCTTC. This gives the protein CASSLEFGHSYGYTF.

This clonotype was seen ten or more times. The rearrangement joins TRBV13 to TRBJ2-3; TRBD1 matches at 9 bases. The CDR3 is made up of 15 amino acids. CDR1 and CDR2 (germline): PRHDT, FYEKMQ (reference sequence). Trimming at V came to 3 bases and at J to 4 bases, leaving 5 bases not matched to a gene. The CDR3 is CASSFFTGGADTQYF. CDR3 coding DNA: TGTGCCAGCAGCTTTTTCACAGGGGGCGCAGATACGCAGTATTTT.

This clonotype was picked up many times. The chain joins TRBV2 to TRBJ1-2; D is undetermined. V lost 8 bases and J 4 bases, leaving 14 bases between the germline ends. The germline V gene encodes CDR1 SNHLY and CDR2 FYNNEI. CDR3 size: 13 residues. In DNA form, the CDR3 reads TGTGCCAGCGGCGATTGGGCCCTCTATGGCTACACCTTC. Translation gives CASGDWALYGYTF. Together with reference TRBV2 and TRBJ1-2, the CDR3 gives the full variable domain: EPEVTQTPSHQVTQMGQEVILRCVPISNHLYFYWYRQILGQKVEFLVSFYNNEISEKSEIFDDQFSVERPDGSNFTLKIRSTKLEDSAMYFCASGDWALYGYTFGSGTRLTVV.

Many counts were recorded for this clonotype. The rearrangement links TRBV27 to TRBJ1-5, with 7 bases that match TRBD1. Germline V gene sequence: CDR1 MNHEY, CDR2 SMNVEV (reference sequence). The ends lost 7 bases at V and 0 bases at J; junction bases unmatched: 6. This CDR3 is 15 amino acids long. CDR3 DNA: TGTGCCAGCACTCCCGACAGGGCTAGCAATCAGCCCCAGCATTTT. The encoded protein is CASTPDRASNQPQHF.

This clonotype occurred a few times. V and J are TRBV28 and TRBJ2-5; TRBD1 is a possible D gene (6 bases). The CDR3 length is 17 residues. V was cut by 2 bases and J by 1 base, with 17 bases left in between. Germline CDR1 MDHEN, CDR2 SYDVKM. CDR3 sequence: CASSLRPWTALQETQYF. The CDR3, as DNA: TGTGCCAGCAGTTTACGCCCGTGGACAGCCCTCCAAGAGACCCAGTACTTC.

The CDR3 loop reads CASSAQGPVGTQYF. Written as DNA, the CDR3 is TGTGCCAGCAGCGCACAAGGTCCCGTAGGGACCCAGTACTTC. The rearrangement links TRBV14 to TRBJ2-5, with unresolved D. The germline gives CDR1 SGHDN, CDR2 FVKESK. This CDR3 comprises 14 residues. V gave up 5 bases and J gave up 7 bases, with 17 bases separating them.

This clonotype was observed at least ten times. V is TRBV12-3 or TRBV12-4 and J is TRBJ1-6, with no clear D. Trimming took 2 bases from V and 6 from J, leaving 5 bases between them. This CDR3 spans 13 amino acids. CDR3 residues: CASSLRLNSPLHF. The CDR3 bases are TGTGCCAGCAGTTTACGGCTTAATTCACCCCTCCACTTT.

This clonotype has ten or more counts. The chain recombines TRBV30 with TRBJ1-1; D is undetermined. The CDR3 covers 12 residues. Germline V gives CDR1 GTSNPN, CDR2 SVGIG (reference sequence). Trimming removed 3 bases from V and 9 bases from J, with 14 bases in between. The CDR3: CAWSLLKGQAFF. CDR3 DNA: TGTGCCTGGAGCCTTCTAAAAGGCCAAGCTTTCTTT.

This clonotype has more than one count but fewer than ten. The CDR3 nucleotides read TGTGCCAGCAGACAACAGGGTGGGGGCACAGATACGCAGTATTTT. Amino acid sequence: CASRQQGGGTDTQYF. The chain combines TRBV6-2 or TRBV6-3 with TRBJ2-3, with a possible D match to TRBD1 (6 bases). Deletions cut 6 bases from V and 1 base from J, with 14 bases between. CDR3 length equals 15 residues. The germline CDR1 and CDR2 sequences are MNHEY and SVGEGT.

V gene TRBV20-1 combines with J gene TRBJ2-7, with unresolved D. The CDR3 totals 13 residues. Per the germline V gene, CDR1 is DFQATT and CDR2 is SNEGSKA (reference sequence). Trimming shortened V by 3 bases and J by 5 bases, and 14 bases separated the two germline ends. Written as DNA, the CDR3 is TGCAGTGCTAGCACCCTTATTTGGAACGAGCAGTACTTC. Translating it yields CSASTLIWNEQYF.

This chain joins TRBV5-1 and TRBJ1-4; possible D gene TRBD1, 5 bases. The CDR3 runs to 14 residues. Germline V gene lookup returns CDR1 SGHRS and CDR2 YFSETQ. V lost 2 bases and J 5 bases, leaving 10 bases between the germline ends. CDR3 sequence: CASSFGTGNEKLFF. The CDR3 DNA reads TGCGCCAGCAGCTTTGGGACTGGGAATGAAAAACTGTTTTTT. Full variable domain (remainder filled in from reference TRBV5-1 and TRBJ1-4): KAGVTQTPRYLIKTRGQQVTLSCSPISGHRSVSWYQQTPGQGLQFLFEYFSETQRNKGNFPGRFSGRQFSNSRSEMNVSTLELGDSALYLCASSFGTGNEKLFFGSGTQLSVL.

This chain connects TRBV6-5 to TRBJ2-3; TRBD2 aligns across 10 bases. In germline, CDR1 is MNHEY, CDR2 SVGAGI. This CDR3 contains 16 residues. With 2 bases clipped from V and 2 bases from J, the junction kept 4 bases outside the gene matches. Here the CDR3 DNA reads TGTGCCAGCAGTTACGGACTAGCGGACCTCACAGATACGCAGTATTTT. Protein: CASSYGLADLTDTQYF.

This clonotype was seen a few times. J is TRBJ1-2 and V is TRBV6-1; D gene uncertain. The germline V and J ends were trimmed by 2 bases and 4 bases, with 8 bases remaining between them. This CDR3 contains 13 residues. Germline CDR1 MNHNS, CDR2 SASEGT. CDR3 sequence: CASSEKPLYGYTF. As DNA, the CDR3 is TGTGCCAGCAGTGAAAAGCCCCTCTATGGCTACACCTTC.

This clonotype was found many times. The chain uses TRBV10-3 and TRBJ1-1, with D tentatively TRBD1 (5 bases). Trimming pared 3 bases from V and 2 bases from J, leaving 7 bases between. The CDR3 runs 13 residues. In germline, CDR1 is ENHRY, CDR2 SYGVKD. The CDR3: CAISDRTNTEAFF. DNA of the CDR3: TGTGCCATCAGTGACAGGACAAACACTGAAGCTTTCTTT.

Many counts were recorded for this clonotype. This rearrangement joins TRBV7-8 to TRBJ1-2; TRBD1 matches 7 bases. Germline CDR1 reads SGHVS; CDR2 reads FQNEAQ. The CDR3 is made up of 14 amino acids. The trim removed 5 bases at V and 4 bases at J, leaving 7 bases unmatched. The CDR3 reads CASSPQGGTYGYTF. CDR3 nucleotides: TGTGCCAGCAGCCCGCAGGGGGGTACCTATGGCTACACCTTC.

The rearrangement joins TRBV27 to TRBJ2-1, with TRBD2 matching 9 bases. The CDR3 has 15 amino acids. After removal of 4 bases from V and 9 bases from J, the junction contained 10 bases not matched to a gene. Germline assignment: CDR1 MNHEY and CDR2 SMNVEV (reference sequence). CDR3 protein: CASSSRSGSAFEQFF. In DNA, the CDR3 is TGTGCCAGCAGTTCCCGTAGCGGGAGCGCGTTTGAGCAGTTCTTC.

This clonotype has just a few counts. This sequence joins TRBV3-1 and TRBJ2-1, with 13 nucleotides matching TRBD2. Germline values: CDR1 LGHDT, CDR2 YNNKEL (reference sequence). V was clipped by 4 bases and J by 8 bases; unmatched bases: 17. The CDR3 contains 19 residues. The CDR3 protein is CASSPRAGLAGVGGDEQFF. As DNA, the CDR3 is TGTGCCAGCAGCCCCAGAGCCGGACTAGCGGGAGTTGGGGGCGATGAGCAGTTCTTC.

A few counts support this clonotype. The J gene is TRBJ2-3, the V gene TRBV5-1; D is ambiguous. This CDR3 is 14 amino acids long. V was trimmed by 4 bases and J by 2 bases, leaving 11 bases between them. Germline CDR1 reads SGHRS; CDR2 reads YFSETQ. CDR3 DNA sequence: TGCGCCAGCAGCCCCTCCCTGGTCACAGATACGCAGTATTTT. Its protein is CASSPSLVTDTQYF.

This clonotype was found a few times. DNA of the CDR3: TGCGCCAGCAGCCTGACTCCCGGGACAAGCACCGGGGAGCTGTTTTTT. It specifies CASSLTPGTSTGELFF. The V and J genes are TRBV5-1 and TRBJ2-2, with D possibly TRBD1 on 6 matching bases. Trimming left V 4 bases short and J 4 bases short, with 17 bases between. The CDR3 extends over 16 amino acids. Germline lookup yields CDR1 SGHRS and CDR2 YFSETQ.

This clonotype was found a few times. A much larger clone sits a single nucleotide away, making a read error possible. V is TRBV5-5 and J is TRBJ2-3; D perhaps matches TRBD1 (6 bases). The V end was cut by 3 bases, the J end by 4 bases, with 9 bases between. Germline lookup yields CDR1 SGHKS and CDR2 YYEKEE (reference sequence). The CDR3 is 13 residues long. The CDR3 region is CASSSPGADTQYF. The CDR3 bases are TGTGCCAGCAGCTCCCCAGGGGCAGATACGCAGTATTTT.

This clonotype was recorded a few times. The rearrangement joins TRBV20-1 to TRBJ2-1; 10 bases line up with TRBD2. Germline CDR1 is DFQATT and CDR2 is SNEGSKA (reference sequence). V lost 6 bases, J lost 12 bases, and 11 bases stayed unmatched. There are 13 residues in the CDR3. CDR3 in amino acids: CSAEGKAGGVQFF. CDR3 sequence (DNA): TGCAGTGCGGAGGGGAAAGCGGGAGGGGTGCAGTTCTTC.